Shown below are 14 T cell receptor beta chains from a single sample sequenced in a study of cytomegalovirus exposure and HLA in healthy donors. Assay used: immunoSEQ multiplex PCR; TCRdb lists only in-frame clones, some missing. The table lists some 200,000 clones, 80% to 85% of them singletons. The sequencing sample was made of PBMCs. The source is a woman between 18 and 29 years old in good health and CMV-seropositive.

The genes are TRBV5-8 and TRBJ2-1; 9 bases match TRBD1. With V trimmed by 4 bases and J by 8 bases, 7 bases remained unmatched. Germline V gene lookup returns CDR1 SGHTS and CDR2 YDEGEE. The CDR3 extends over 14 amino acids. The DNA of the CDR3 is TGTGCCAGCAGCCTAGGGACAGGGTACCATGAGCAGTTCTTC. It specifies CASSLGTGYHEQFF. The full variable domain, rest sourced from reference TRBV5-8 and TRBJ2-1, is EAGVTQSPTHLIKTRGQQATLRCSPISGHTSVYWYQQALGLGLQFLLWYDEGEERNRGNFPPRFSGRQFPNYSSELNVNALELEDSALYLCASSLGTGYHEQFFGPGTRLTVL.

The CDR3 here is CASSPGVKWYF. CDR3 sequence (DNA): TGTGCCAGCTCACCCGGGGTTAAGTGGTATTTT. This chain connects TRBV2 to TRBJ2-3; D is perhaps TRBD2 (5 bases). The V end lost 8 bases, the J end lost 14 bases, and 17 bases lay between the germline ends. From germline, CDR1 is SNHLY and CDR2 FYNNEI. This CDR3 has 11 residues.

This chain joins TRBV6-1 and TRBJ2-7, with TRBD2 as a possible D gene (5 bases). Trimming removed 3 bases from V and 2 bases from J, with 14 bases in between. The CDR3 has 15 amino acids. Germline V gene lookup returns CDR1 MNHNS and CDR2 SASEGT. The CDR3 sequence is CASSDIRGATYEQYF. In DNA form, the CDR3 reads TGTGCCAGCAGTGATATCCGGGGAGCGACCTACGAGCAGTACTTC.

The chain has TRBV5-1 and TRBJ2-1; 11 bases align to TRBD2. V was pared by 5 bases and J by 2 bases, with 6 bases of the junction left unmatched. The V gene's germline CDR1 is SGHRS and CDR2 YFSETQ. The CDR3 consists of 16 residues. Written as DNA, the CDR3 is TGCGCCAGCAGTTCTCTAGCGGGGGGCACCTACAATGAGCAGTTCTTC. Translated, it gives CASSSLAGGTYNEQFF.

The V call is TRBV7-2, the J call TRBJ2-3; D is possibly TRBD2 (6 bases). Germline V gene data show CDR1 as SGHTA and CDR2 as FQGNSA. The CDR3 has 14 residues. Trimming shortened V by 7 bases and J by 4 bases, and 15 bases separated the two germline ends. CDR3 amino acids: CASIPGLGSDTQYF. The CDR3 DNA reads TGTGCCAGCATTCCGGGACTGGGCTCAGATACGCAGTATTTT.

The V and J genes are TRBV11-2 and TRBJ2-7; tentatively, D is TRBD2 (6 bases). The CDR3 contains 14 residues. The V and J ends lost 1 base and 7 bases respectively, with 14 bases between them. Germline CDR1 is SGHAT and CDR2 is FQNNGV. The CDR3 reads CASSLVGGSVEQYF. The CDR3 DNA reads TGTGCCAGCAGCTTAGTGGGGGGATCTGTGGAGCAGTACTTC.

CDR3 protein: CATRGGLRDYEQYF. Here the CDR3 DNA reads TGTGCCACCCGGGGGGGGCTTCGGGACTACGAGCAGTACTTC. This chain links TRBV27 with TRBJ2-7; TRBD2 agrees at 8 bases. V lost 10 bases and J lost 3; bases outside the gene matches: 11. The CDR3 runs to 14 residues. Germline V gene data show CDR1 as MNHEY and CDR2 as SMNVEV (reference sequence).

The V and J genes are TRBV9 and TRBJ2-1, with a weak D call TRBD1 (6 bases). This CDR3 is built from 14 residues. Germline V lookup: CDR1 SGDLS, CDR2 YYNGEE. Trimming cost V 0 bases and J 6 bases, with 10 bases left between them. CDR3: CASSVASRGNEQFF. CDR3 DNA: TGTGCCAGCAGCGTAGCTTCCAGGGGCAATGAGCAGTTCTTC.

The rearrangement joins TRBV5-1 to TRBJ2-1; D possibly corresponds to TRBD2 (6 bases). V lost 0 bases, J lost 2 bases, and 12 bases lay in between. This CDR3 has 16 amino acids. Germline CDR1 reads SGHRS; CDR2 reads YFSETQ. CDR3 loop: CASSLADGGAYNEQFF. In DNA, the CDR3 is TGCGCCAGCAGCTTGGCCGACGGCGGGGCCTACAATGAGCAGTTCTTC.

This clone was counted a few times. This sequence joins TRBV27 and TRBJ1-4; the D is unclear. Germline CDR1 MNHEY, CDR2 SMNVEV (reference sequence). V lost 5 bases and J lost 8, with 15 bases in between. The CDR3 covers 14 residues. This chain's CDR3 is CASSPTSRVEKLFF. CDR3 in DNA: TGTGCCAGCAGTCCGACCAGCCGGGTGGAAAAACTGTTTTTT.

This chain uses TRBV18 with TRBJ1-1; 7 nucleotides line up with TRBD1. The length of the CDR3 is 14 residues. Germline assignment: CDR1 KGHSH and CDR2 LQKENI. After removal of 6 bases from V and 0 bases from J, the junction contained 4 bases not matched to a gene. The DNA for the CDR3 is TGTGCCAGCTCCCCGGACAGGATGAACACTGAAGCTTTCTTT. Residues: CASSPDRMNTEAFF.

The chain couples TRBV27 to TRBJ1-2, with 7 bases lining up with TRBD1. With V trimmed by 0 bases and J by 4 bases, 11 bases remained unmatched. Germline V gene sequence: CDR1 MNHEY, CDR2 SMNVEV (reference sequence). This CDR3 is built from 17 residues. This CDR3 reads CASSLSPGQTTSYGYTF. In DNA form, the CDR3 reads TGTGCCAGCAGTTTATCCCCGGGACAGACCACAAGCTATGGCTACACCTTC.

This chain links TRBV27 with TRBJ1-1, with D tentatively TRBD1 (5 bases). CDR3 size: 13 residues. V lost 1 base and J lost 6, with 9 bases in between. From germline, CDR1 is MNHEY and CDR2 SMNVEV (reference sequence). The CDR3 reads CASSLLIGAEAFF. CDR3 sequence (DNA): TGTGCCAGCAGTTTATTGATAGGGGCTGAAGCTTTCTTT.

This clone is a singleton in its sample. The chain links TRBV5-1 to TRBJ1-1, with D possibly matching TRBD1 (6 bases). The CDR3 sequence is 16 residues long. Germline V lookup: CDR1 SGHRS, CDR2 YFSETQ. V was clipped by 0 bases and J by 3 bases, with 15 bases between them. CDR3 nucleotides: TGCGCCAGCAGCTTGGGTCTTAGGGGGTTAGACACTGAAGCTTTCTTT. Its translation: CASSLGLRGLDTEAFF.